This T cell receptor beta chain was retrieved from a study of blood T cell repertoires in COVID-19. Study summary: Acute and convalescent COVID-19 samples came from the United States, Italy and Spain. T cells, B-cell-depleted T cells, or PBMCs provided the cDNA or gDNA that served as material.

As processed by the authors: Amplified reference gene primers provided the basis for estimating nucleated cell counts. Assay: immunoSEQ multiplex PCR; the TCRdb copy retains only in-frame clones and omits some. D and trimming were read from the DNA, whereas the V and J calls and clone size are those reported in that table. This sample has around 140,000 clones, with roughly 79% found just once. The CDR3 length is 14 residues. CDR1 and CDR2 (germline): MNHEY, SMNVEV (reference sequence). Trimming took off 5 bases at V and 4 bases at J, with 11 bases between the two ends. The clonotype was recovered from a human donor in a cohort sampled during active COVID-19. The V call is TRBV27, the J call TRBJ2-2, with D perhaps TRBD2 (5 bases). What was sequenced was peripheral blood. The chain's CDR3 is CASSRAAGTGELFF. CDR3 DNA sequence: TGTGCCAGCAGTCGCGCCGCGGGCACCGGGGAGCTGTTTTTT.